The next 14 T cell receptor beta chains were all read from a single sample in a study of blood T cells in healthy people across ages. The second PCR ran about 6 to 12 cycles with a sample-barcoded 5' primer and J-beta primers. TCRdb re-called the 5' RACE reads with MiXCR, one entry per CDR3 protein. The data contain fewer than 1,000,000 distinct CDR3 sequences, around half of them singletons. Sequencing input: blood. The source is a man at least 80 years old in good health.

This clonotype was observed a few times. The V gene is TRBV29-1, the J gene TRBJ2-2; D assignment may be TRBD1 or TRBD2 (6 bases each). V dropped 7 bases and J dropped 3 bases, with 18 bases sitting between them. The CDR3 loop spans 15 amino acids. Germline V CDR1 and CDR2: SQVTM, ANQGSEA. The CDR3, as DNA: TGCAGCGCTGCACCCCGGGGGCTAGACACCGGGGAGCTGTTTTTT. It yields the protein CSAAPRGLDTGELFF.

Note on this clonotype: It may be a read error: a sequence one base away is much more abundant. In DNA form, the CDR3 reads TGCGCCAGCAGCTGGGGCGGCGGAGATGACAGGTATACCTACAAGCAGTACTTC. It translates to CASSWGGGDDRYTYKQYF. The chain carries TRBV5-1 and TRBJ2-7; D may be TRBD1 (6 bases). Germline V gives CDR1 SGHRS, CDR2 YFSETQ. The CDR3 covers 18 residues.

V usage is TRBV24-1 and J usage is TRBJ2-5; D assignment may be TRBD1 or TRBD2 (6 bases each). CDR1 KGHDR and CDR2 SFDVKD come from the germline V gene. The CDR3 runs to 16 residues. Trimming cost V 5 bases and J 4 bases, with 19 bases left between them. The CDR3 bases are TGTGCCACCAGTGTACAGGTGATGGGGGGCGGAGAGACCCAGTACTTC. Encoded protein: CATSVQVMGGGETQYF.

The chain couples TRBV4-3 to TRBJ2-1; 9 bases agree with TRBD2. Germline loops: CDR1 LGHNA, CDR2 YSLEER. The CDR3 is 15 amino acids. The V and J ends lost 6 bases and 6 bases, in that order; junction bases with no gene match: 9. The CDR3 loop reads CASSREREACNEQFF. In DNA, the CDR3 is TGCGCCAGCAGTCGAGAGCGGGAGGCCTGCAATGAGCAGTTCTTC.

This clonotype was picked up many times. V is TRBV2 and J is TRBJ1-1, with TRBD1 matching over 8 bases. This CDR3 contains 13 residues. V was clipped by 4 bases and J by 3 bases; unmatched bases: 1. Germline CDR1 SNHLY, CDR2 FYNNEI. CDR3 DNA: TGTGCCAGCAGTGTGGACAGGGACACTGAAGCTTTCTTT. Its translation is CASSVDRDTEAFF.

This clonotype was picked up many times. V is TRBV14 and J is TRBJ1-1, with D uncertain. Germline loops: CDR1 SGHDN, CDR2 FVKESK. The ends were cut back, 0 bases at V and 3 bases at J, with 11 bases in the middle. This CDR3 region has 15 residues. Written as DNA, the CDR3 is TGTGCCAGCAGCCAAGATACCGGGTGGTACACTGAAGCTTTCTTT. It codes for CASSQDTGWYTEAFF.

The chain couples TRBV15 to TRBJ2-3, with D perhaps given as TRBD1 or TRBD2 (6 bases each). The V end lost 0 bases, the J end lost 4 bases, and 11 bases lay between the germline ends. The CDR3 consists of 15 residues. The germline gives CDR1 LNHNV, CDR2 YYDKDF (reference sequence). The CDR3 coding sequence is TGTGCCACCAGCAGAGATCCCGGGGGCGCAGATACGCAGTATTTT. Protein: CATSRDPGGADTQYF.

This clonotype has only a few counts. The chain joins TRBV6-6 to TRBJ1-2, with 8 positions matching TRBD1. This CDR3 contains 16 residues. Germline assignment: CDR1 MNHNY and CDR2 SVGAGI (reference sequence). The V segment lost 0 bases and the J segment 11 bases; nucleotides outside the gene matches: 14. The CDR3 reads CASSYSGRTGTTGYTF. In DNA, the CDR3 is TGTGCCAGCAGTTACTCCGGACGGACAGGGACCACCGGGTACACCTTC.

V gene TRBV20-1 combines with J gene TRBJ2-6, with D perhaps matching TRBD1 or TRBD2 (6 bases each). CDR1 and CDR2 (germline): DFQATT, SNEGSKA (reference sequence). The V gene lost 6 bases and the J gene lost 2 bases, with 23 bases spanning the gap. The CDR3 contains 18 residues. The CDR3 region is CSAPDWETRGPGANVLTF. CDR3 nucleotides: TGCAGTGCGCCGGACTGGGAAACACGGGGGCCTGGGGCCAACGTCCTGACTTTC.

The chain combines TRBV18 with TRBJ2-3; D is possibly TRBD1 or TRBD2 (5 bases each). Trimming took 1 base from V and 5 from J, leaving 16 bases between them. Germline V gene sequence: CDR1 KGHSH, CDR2 LQKENI. There are 16 residues in the CDR3. The CDR3 sequence is CASSPRLDGTEDTQYF. The CDR3 coding sequence is TGTGCCAGCTCACCACGGCTCGACGGGACGGAAGATACGCAGTATTTT.

The chain recombines TRBV7-2 with TRBJ1-2, with TRBD1 identical over 10 bases. V shed 4 bases, J shed 6 bases, and the junction held 8 bases outside the gene matches. The CDR3 sequence is 15 residues long. Germline values: CDR1 SGHTA, CDR2 FQGNSA. The CDR3 loop reads CASSSRQDRGNGYTF. The CDR3 DNA is TGTGCCAGCAGCTCCCGACAGGACAGGGGGAATGGCTACACCTTC.

This clonotype was seen more than once but under ten times. The CDR3 sequence: CASSFTPQDTQYF. CDR3 in DNA: TGCGCCAGCAGCTTCACCCCACAAGATACGCAGTATTTT. The chain links TRBV5-1 to TRBJ2-3; no clear D. V was trimmed by 2 bases and J by 5 bases, leaving 9 bases between them. CDR1 is SGHRS and CDR2 is YFSETQ in the germline V gene. CDR3 length: 13 amino acids.

This clonotype was counted ten times or more. The chain recombines TRBV10-3 with TRBJ2-1; TRBD2 agrees at 8 bases. Germline V lookup: CDR1 ENHRY, CDR2 SYGVKD. The trim removed 7 bases at V and 7 bases at J, leaving 9 bases unmatched. The CDR3 covers 14 residues. CDR3 protein: CAIINERELNEQFF. In nucleotides, the CDR3 is TGTGCCATCATTAACGAGCGGGAGTTAAATGAGCAGTTCTTC.

The sample holds a few counts of this clonotype. The chain links TRBV5-1 to TRBJ2-5; D gene ambiguous. Trimming cost V 4 bases and J 4 bases, with 14 bases left between them. This CDR3 has 14 residues. Germline CDR1 reads SGHRS; CDR2 reads YFSETQ. CDR3 nucleotide sequence: TGCGCCAGCAGCCCATTGGGATCGGGAGAGACCCAGTACTTC. The encoded protein is CASSPLGSGETQYF.